This TCR beta chain originates from a study of early T cells in non-severe SARS-CoV-2 infection. Study information: From unsorted whole blood, bulk RNA was sequenced, and the chains remained unpaired.

In this sample, this clonotype turned up many times. Its antigen is still unknown. Germline assignment: CDR1 SNHLY and CDR2 FYNNEI. Trimming removed 1 base from V and 5 bases from J, with 8 bases in between. This CDR3 spans 14 amino acids. Overall study results and limits: Comparison of clonotypes with VDJdb favored anti-spike CD8 responses while missing private and CD4 specificities.

Individual cDNA molecules were tagged with unique molecular identifiers, the study reported. TCRdb re-analysed the 5' RACE reads in MiXCR, keeping a single row per CDR3 protein. The sample yields approximately 52,000 distinct CDR3 sequences, 14% to 15% seen once. This chain joins TRBV2 and TRBJ1-4, with D uncertain. The specimen comprised whole blood, sampled at baseline. This TCR was recovered from an adult who was a healthcare worker with PCR-confirmed SARS-CoV-2 infection or an uninfected control (not recorded which). CDR3 region: CASSEGARNEKLFF. CDR3 DNA: TGTGCCAGCAGTGAAGGGGCCAGGAATGAAAAACTGTTTTTT.